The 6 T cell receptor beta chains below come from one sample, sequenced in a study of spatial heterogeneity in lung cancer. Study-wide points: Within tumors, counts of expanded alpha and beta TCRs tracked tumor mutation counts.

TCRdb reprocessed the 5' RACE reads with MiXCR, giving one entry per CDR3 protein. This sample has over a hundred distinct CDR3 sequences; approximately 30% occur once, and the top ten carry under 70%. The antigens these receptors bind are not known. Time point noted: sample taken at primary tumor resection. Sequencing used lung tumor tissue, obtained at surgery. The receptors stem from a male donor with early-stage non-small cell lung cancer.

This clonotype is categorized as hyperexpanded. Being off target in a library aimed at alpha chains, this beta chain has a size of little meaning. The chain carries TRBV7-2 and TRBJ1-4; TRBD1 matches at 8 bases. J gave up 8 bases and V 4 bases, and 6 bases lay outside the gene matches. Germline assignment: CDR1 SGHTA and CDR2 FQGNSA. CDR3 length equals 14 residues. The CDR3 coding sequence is TGTGCCAGCAGCTCCGGGACAGGAGGCGAAAAACTGTTTTTT. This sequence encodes CASSSGTGGEKLFF. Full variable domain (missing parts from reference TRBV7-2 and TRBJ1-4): GAGVSQSPSNKVTEKGKDVELRCDPISGHTALYWYRQSLGQGLEFLIYFQGNSAPDKSGLPSDRFSAERTGGSVSTLTIQRTQQEDSAVYLCASSSGTGGEKLFFGSGTQLSVL.

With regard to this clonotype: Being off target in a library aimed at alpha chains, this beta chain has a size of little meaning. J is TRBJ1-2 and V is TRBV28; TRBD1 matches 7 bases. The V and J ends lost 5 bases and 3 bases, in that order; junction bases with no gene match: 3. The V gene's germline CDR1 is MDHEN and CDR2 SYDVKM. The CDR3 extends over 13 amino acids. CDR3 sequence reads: CASSQGVDYGYTF. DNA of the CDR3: TGTGCCAGCAGTCAGGGGGTGGACTATGGCTACACCTTC.

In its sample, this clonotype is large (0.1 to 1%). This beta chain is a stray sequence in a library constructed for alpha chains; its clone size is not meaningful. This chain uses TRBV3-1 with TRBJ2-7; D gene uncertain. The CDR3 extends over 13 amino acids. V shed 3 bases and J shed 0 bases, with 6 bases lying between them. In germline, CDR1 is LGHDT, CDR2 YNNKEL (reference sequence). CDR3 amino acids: CASSQDVSYEQYF. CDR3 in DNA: TGTGCCAGCAGCCAGGACGTCTCCTACGAGCAGTACTTC.

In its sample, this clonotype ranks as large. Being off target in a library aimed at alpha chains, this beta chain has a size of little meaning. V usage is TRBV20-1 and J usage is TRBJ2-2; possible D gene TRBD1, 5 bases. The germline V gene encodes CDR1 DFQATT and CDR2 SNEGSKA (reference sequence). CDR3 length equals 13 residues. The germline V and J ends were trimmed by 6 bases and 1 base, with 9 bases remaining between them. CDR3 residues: CSAHGQNTGELFF. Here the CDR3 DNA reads TGCAGTGCCCACGGACAGAACACCGGGGAGCTGTTTTTT.

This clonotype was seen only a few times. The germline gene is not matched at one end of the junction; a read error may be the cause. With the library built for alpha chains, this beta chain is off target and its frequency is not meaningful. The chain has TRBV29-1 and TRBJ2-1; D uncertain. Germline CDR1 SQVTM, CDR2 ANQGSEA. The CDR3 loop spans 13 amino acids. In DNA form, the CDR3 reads TGCAGCGTTAAAGAGCCCTTCTACAATGAGCAGTTCTTC. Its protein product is CSVKEPFYNEQFF.

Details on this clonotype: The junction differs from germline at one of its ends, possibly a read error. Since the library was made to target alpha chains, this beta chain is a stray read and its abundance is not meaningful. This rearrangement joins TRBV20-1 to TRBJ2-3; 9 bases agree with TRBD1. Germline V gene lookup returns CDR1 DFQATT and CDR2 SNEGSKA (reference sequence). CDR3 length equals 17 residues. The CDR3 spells CSTRESRDRVATDTQYF. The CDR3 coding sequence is TGCAGTACTAGAGAGTCCAGGGACAGGGTTGCAACAGATACGCAGTATTTT.